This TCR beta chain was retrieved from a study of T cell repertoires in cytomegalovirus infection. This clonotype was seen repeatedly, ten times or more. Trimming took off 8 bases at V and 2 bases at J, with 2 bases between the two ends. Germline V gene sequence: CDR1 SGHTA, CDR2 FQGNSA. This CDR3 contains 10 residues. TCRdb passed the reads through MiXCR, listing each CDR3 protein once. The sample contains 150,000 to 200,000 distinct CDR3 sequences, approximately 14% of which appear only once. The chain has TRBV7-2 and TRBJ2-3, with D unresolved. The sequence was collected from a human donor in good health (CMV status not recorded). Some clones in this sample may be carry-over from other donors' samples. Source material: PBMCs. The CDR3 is CASSTDTQYF. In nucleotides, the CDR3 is TGTGCCAGCTCCACAGATACGCAGTATTTT. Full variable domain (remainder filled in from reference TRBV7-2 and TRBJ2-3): GAGVSQSPSNKVTEKGKDVELRCDPISGHTALYWYRQSLGQGLEFLIYFQGNSAPDKSGLPSDRFSAERTGGSVSTLTIQRTQQEDSAVYLCASSTDTQYFGPGTRLTVL.